The 16 T cell receptor beta chains below come from one sample, sequenced in a study of response to subunit inactivated influenza vaccine (dated by TCRdb to 2016 to 2019). Libraries were made using RT-PCR. The sequencing machine was an Illumina HiSeq 2500. TCRdb cleaned the public reads at Q25 with fastp, built clones with MiXCR and kept in-frame beta chains. For every CDR3 protein sequence, its rows merge into one entry that carries the most common genes and DNA. The sample contains hundreds of thousands of distinct CDR3 sequences, less than 8% of them found a single time. About an eighth of the sample is in the top ten clones. This material consisted of PBMCs from blood, taken roughly 24 months after vaccination. The receptors originated from a man between 50 and 75 years old who received an inactivated influenza vaccine. Donor details come from another sample of the same person, matched by shared clones.

The chain recombines TRBV20-1 with TRBJ2-1; D possibly matches TRBD1 or TRBD2 (6 bases each). V lost 6 bases and J lost 0, with 18 bases in between. Germline V gives CDR1 DFQATT, CDR2 SNEGSKA (reference sequence). This CDR3 has 16 residues. CDR3 sequence (DNA): TGCAGTGCGGCTAGCGTGGGGGGCCTCTCCTACAATGAGCAGTTCTTC. Protein: CSAASVGGLSYNEQFF.

The V and J genes are TRBV15 and TRBJ1-2, with 7 bases lining up with TRBD1. J gave up 7 bases and V 1 base, and 6 bases lay outside the gene matches. The CDR3 extends over 14 amino acids. Germline V gene lookup returns CDR1 LNHNV and CDR2 YYDKDF (reference sequence). This CDR3 reads CATSRVEQGTGYTF. The CDR3 nucleotides are TGTGCCACCAGCAGAGTCGAACAGGGGACTGGCTACACCTTC.

This clonotype was found a few times. V gene TRBV12-3 or TRBV12-4 combines with J gene TRBJ2-1, with 7 bases aligning to TRBD2. The V segment lost 8 bases and the J segment 7 bases; nucleotides outside the gene matches: 11. The CDR3 consists of 14 residues. CDR3 bases: TGTGCCAGCCGCGAGAGACTAGCAAGAAATGAGCAGTTCTTC. Protein sequence: CASRERLARNEQFF.

This clonotype was seen many times. V and J are TRBV6-5 and TRBJ1-3, with a weak D call TRBD1 (6 bases). Trimming removed 3 bases from V and 0 bases from J, with 9 bases in between. Germline V gene sequence: CDR1 MNHEY, CDR2 SVGAGI. The CDR3 is made up of 15 amino acids. The chain's CDR3 is CASSYEGGSGNTIYF. CDR3 nucleotides: TGTGCCAGCAGTTATGAGGGGGGCTCTGGAAACACCATATATTTT.

This sequence joins TRBV15 and TRBJ1-1; 8 bases are a match to TRBD1. V shed 0 bases, J shed 5 bases, and the junction held 5 bases outside the gene matches. The V gene's germline CDR1 is LNHNV and CDR2 YYDKDF (reference sequence). CDR3 size: 15 residues. Here the CDR3 reads CATSRDSGGRTEAFF. The CDR3 DNA reads TGTGCCACCAGCAGAGACTCAGGGGGCAGGACTGAAGCTTTCTTT.

This clonotype was detected a few times. The chain employs TRBV20-1 and TRBJ2-7, with D possibly matching TRBD1 (6 bases). Germline V gives CDR1 DFQATT, CDR2 SNEGSKA (reference sequence). CDR3 size: 11 residues. CDR3 bases: TGCAGCCCCCGACAGGCCTACGAGCAGTACTTC. Its translation: CSPRQAYEQYF.

There are a few counts of this clonotype. The chain carries TRBV4-3 and TRBJ2-2; 7 nucleotides line up with TRBD2. CDR1 is LGHNA and CDR2 is YSLEER in the germline V gene. This CDR3 is 16 amino acids long. The V gene end was trimmed by 4 bases and the J gene end by 5 bases; junction bases not matched to a gene: 10. The CDR3 reads CASSPSRGEWTGELFF. DNA for the CDR3: TGCGCCAGCAGCCCGTCACGGGGGGAATGGACCGGGGAGCTGTTTTTT.

V gene TRBV10-3 combines with J gene TRBJ1-1, with D unresolved. Trimming took off 2 bases at V and 0 bases at J, with 10 bases between the two ends. The CDR3 has 15 amino acids. The V gene's germline CDR1 is ENHRY and CDR2 SYGVKD. CDR3 residues: CAISEGFAMNTEAFF. Written as DNA, the CDR3 is TGTGCCATCAGTGAGGGGTTCGCGATGAACACTGAAGCTTTCTTT.

This clonotype was seen a handful of times. This chain uses TRBV6-1 with TRBJ1-2; D ambiguous. Per the germline V gene, CDR1 is MNHNS and CDR2 is SASEGT. The V end was cut by 5 bases, the J end by 0 bases, with 10 bases between. The CDR3 runs to 14 residues. In DNA, the CDR3 is TGTGCCAGCAGTCCCACACGAACTAACTATGGCTACACCTTC. It specifies CASSPTRTNYGYTF.

This clonotype was seen more than once but under ten times. The chain recombines TRBV14 with TRBJ2-1, with 12 bases fitting TRBD2. Trimming cost V 4 bases and J 0 bases; bases outside gene matches: 13. The CDR3 is 20 residues long. Germline CDR1 is SGHDN and CDR2 is FVKESK. CDR3 DNA: TGTGCCAGCAGCCCGAGACTAGCGGGGGTGTATTCCCTCTCCTACAATGAGCAGTTCTTC. This codes for CASSPRLAGVYSLSYNEQFF. Full variable domain (remainder filled in from reference TRBV14 and TRBJ2-1): EAGVTQFPSHSVIEKGQTVTLRCDPISGHDNLYWYRRVMGKEIKFLLHFVKESKQDESGMPNNRFLAERTGGTYSTLKVQPAELEDSGVYFCASSPRLAGVYSLSYNEQFFGPGTRLTVL.

The V and J genes are TRBV27 and TRBJ2-7; no clear D gene. V shed 1 base and J shed 4 bases, with 8 bases lying between them. The germline V gene has CDR1 MNHEY and CDR2 SMNVEV (reference sequence). The CDR3 length is 13 residues. CDR3 protein: CASSLWLGYEQYF. The CDR3 DNA reads as TGTGCCAGCAGTTTATGGTTAGGATACGAGCAGTACTTC.

This clonotype was seen only a few times. The rearrangement uses TRBV20-1 and TRBJ1-2; 9 bases match TRBD1. From germline, CDR1 is DFQATT and CDR2 SNEGSKA (reference sequence). Trimming cost V 6 bases and J 8 bases; bases outside gene matches: 16. The CDR3 runs 15 residues. The CDR3 DNA sequence: TGCAGTGCCGATCCGGTCGGGACAGGGTATGAAGGCTACACCTTC. Translation: CSADPVGTGYEGYTF.

The table lists this clonotype with many counts. The V and J genes are TRBV20-1 and TRBJ2-1; D ambiguous. Trimming pared 3 bases from V and 3 bases from J, leaving 12 bases between. Germline V gene data show CDR1 as DFQATT and CDR2 as SNEGSKA (reference sequence). The CDR3 has 14 residues. The CDR3 nucleotides read TGCAGTGCTAGGGAGCAGTACCTCTACAATGAGCAGTTCTTC. This translates into CSAREQYLYNEQFF.

This clonotype was seen repeatedly, ten times or more. The gene calls are TRBV20-1 and TRBJ2-1, with 10 bases aligning to TRBD2. Germline V lookup: CDR1 DFQATT, CDR2 SNEGSKA (reference sequence). The CDR3 sequence is 15 residues long. Losses at the gene ends were 1 base for V and 4 bases for J; bases not matched to a gene: 4. CDR3 coding DNA: TGCAGTGCTAGAGTTGGTAGCGGGGGGTACAATGAGCAGTTCTTC. Amino acids: CSARVGSGGYNEQFF.

This clonotype was found a few times. The chain combines TRBV28 with TRBJ1-2; 7 positions agree with TRBD1. After removal of 4 bases from V and 0 bases from J, the junction contained 8 bases not matched to a gene. CDR1 and CDR2 from the germline V gene are MDHEN and SYDVKM. This CDR3 spans 16 amino acids. CDR3 coding DNA: TGTGCCAGCAGTTCAGGGGGACTGAAAGCTAACTATGGCTACACCTTC. This codes for CASSSGGLKANYGYTF.

This clonotype has more than one count but fewer than ten. The chain links TRBV20-1 to TRBJ2-1, with 9 nucleotides matching TRBD2. This CDR3 has 16 amino acids. J lost 5 bases, V lost 3 bases, and 11 bases had no gene match. Per germline, CDR1 DFQATT and CDR2 SNEGSKA (reference sequence). CDR3 in amino acids: CSARVNSGGYHNEQFF. DNA of the CDR3: TGCAGTGCTAGGGTCAATAGCGGGGGTTACCACAATGAGCAGTTCTTC.